This T cell receptor (beta chain) was captured by sequencing in a study of radiation and T cells in renal cell carcinoma. Study background: Nephrectomy followed 15 Gy stereotactic body radiation by 4 weeks.

Clones were sequenced by immunoSEQ multiplex PCR, and TCRdb holds only the in-frame ones, with some missing. This table has some 100,000 clones, over 65% appearing once. Study-wide results and limits: Top tumor clonotypes rose in blood 2 weeks post-radiation, then contracted.

CDR1 is WNHNN, CDR2 SYGVQD, per germline (reference sequence). The CDR3 is 11 residues long. Between the trimmed V and J ends, which lost 6 bases and 6 bases, there was a span of 5 bases. Comment on this clone: Its antigen remains unidentified.

As for time point: baseline pretreatment blood. Stated treatment: 15 Gy SBRT to primary tumor, nephrectomy 4 weeks later. This TCR was recovered from a man aged 55-75 years with renal cell carcinoma. Sequenced here: blood, sampled from a patient whose treatment included radiotherapy and nephrectomy. The chain is built from TRBV10-1 and TRBJ2-2, with D hard to call. CDR3 sequence reads: CASRGSGELFF. CDR3 bases: TGCGCCAGCAGGGGGTCCGGGGAGCTGTTTTTT.